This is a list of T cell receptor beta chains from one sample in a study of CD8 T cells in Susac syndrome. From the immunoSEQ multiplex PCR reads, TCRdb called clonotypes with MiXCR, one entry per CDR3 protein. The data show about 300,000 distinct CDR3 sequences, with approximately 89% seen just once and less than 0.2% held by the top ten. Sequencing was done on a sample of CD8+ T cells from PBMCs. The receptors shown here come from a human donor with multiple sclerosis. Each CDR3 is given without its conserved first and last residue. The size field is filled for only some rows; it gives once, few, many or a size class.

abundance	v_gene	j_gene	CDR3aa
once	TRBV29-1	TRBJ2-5	SGERGSGSSETQY
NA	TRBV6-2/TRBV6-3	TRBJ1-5	ASSWGVGTQH
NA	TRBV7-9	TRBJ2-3	ANSLVAGTDTQY
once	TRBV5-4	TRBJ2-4	ASSRLAGVGSKNIQY
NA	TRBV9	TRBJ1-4	ASSVSGASGEKLF
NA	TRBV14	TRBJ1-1	ASSQGGALYTEAF
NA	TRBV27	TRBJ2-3	ASSLEASTADTQY
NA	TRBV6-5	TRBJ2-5	ASSYSGGGLVTQY
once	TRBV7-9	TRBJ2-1	ASSPLQGREGWNEQF
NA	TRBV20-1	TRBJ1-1	SASDPTRGGGDTEAF
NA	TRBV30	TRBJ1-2	ALHAGYGYT
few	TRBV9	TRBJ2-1	ASSANNEQF
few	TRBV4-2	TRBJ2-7	ASSQEGGAGSSYEQY
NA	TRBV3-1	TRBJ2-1	ASSHLNSGGANEQF
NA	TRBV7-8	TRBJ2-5	ASSSIRAGGQETQY
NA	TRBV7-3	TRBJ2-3	ASSPSLLAGGSYTQY
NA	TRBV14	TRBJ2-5	ASSQELGLAWETQY
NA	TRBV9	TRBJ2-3	ASSPWATDTQY
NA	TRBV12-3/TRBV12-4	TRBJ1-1	ASSLGLKNTEAF
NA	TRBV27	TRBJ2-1	ASSSGGPPTYNEQF